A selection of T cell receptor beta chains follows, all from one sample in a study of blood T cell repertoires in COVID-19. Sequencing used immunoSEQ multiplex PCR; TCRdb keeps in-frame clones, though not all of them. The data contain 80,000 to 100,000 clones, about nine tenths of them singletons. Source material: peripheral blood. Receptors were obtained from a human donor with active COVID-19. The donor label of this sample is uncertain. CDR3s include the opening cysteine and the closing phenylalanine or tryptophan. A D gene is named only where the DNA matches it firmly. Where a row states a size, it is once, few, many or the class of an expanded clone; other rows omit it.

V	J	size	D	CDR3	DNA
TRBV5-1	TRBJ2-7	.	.	CASSSRDTSYEQYF	TGCGCCAGCAGCAGCCGGGACACCTCCTACGAGCAGTACTTC
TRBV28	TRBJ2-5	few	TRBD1	CASSQGAGLAQYF	TGTGCCAGCAGTCAGGGGGCAGGGTTGGCCCAGTACTTC
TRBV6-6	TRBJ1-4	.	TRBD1	CASSYQGEEKLFF	TGTGCCAGCAGTTACCAGGGGGAAGAAAAACTGTTTTTT
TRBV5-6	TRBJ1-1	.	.	CASSLLPGGTFF	TGTGCCAGCAGCTTGCTGCCGGGTGGAACTTTCTTT
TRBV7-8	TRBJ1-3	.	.	CASKWGGSGNTIYF	TGTGCCAGCAAGTGGGGGGGCTCTGGAAACACCATATATTTT
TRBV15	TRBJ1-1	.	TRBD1	CATSAPGQGWNTEAFF	TGTGCCACCAGCGCACCGGGACAGGGGTGGAACACTGAAGCTTTCTTT
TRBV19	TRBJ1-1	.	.	CASSISVGGSDTEAFF	TGTGCCAGTAGTATAAGCGTAGGGGGTTCCGACACTGAAGCTTTCTTT
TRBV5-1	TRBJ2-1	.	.	CASSLLTSNEQFF	TGCGCCAGCAGCTTGTTAACTAGCAATGAGCAGTTCTTC
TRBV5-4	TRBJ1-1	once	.	CASSLGRGNTEAFF	TGTGCCAGCAGCTTGGGCAGGGGGAACACTGAAGCTTTCTTT
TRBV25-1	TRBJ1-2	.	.	CASSPEDFTGYGYTF	TGTGCCAGCAGTCCCGAGGATTTCACCGGCTATGGCTACACCTTC
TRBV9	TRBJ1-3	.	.	CASSAYSGGLSGNTIYF	TGTGCCAGCAGCGCATATAGCGGGGGACTCTCTGGAAACACCATATATTTT
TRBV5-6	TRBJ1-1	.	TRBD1	CASSPVGRGSTEAFF	TGTGCCAGCAGCCCCGTGGGCAGGGGGTCGACTGAAGCTTTCTTT
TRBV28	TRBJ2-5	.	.	CASIRRARGQETQYF	TGTGCCAGCATCCGCCGGGCCAGGGGCCAAGAGACCCAGTACTTC
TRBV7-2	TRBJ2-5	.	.	CASSRGYTETQYF	TGTGCCAGCAGCCGGGGGTATACAGAGACCCAGTACTTC
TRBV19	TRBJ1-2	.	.	CASSSVLIARASGYTF	TGTGCCAGTAGTAGCGTTCTCATCGCGCGGGCTTCTGGCTACACCTTC
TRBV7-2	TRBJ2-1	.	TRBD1	CASSLGTGGDEQFF	TGTGCCAGCAGCTTAGGGACAGGGGGCGATGAGCAGTTCTTC
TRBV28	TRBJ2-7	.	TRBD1	CATRQGAASYEQYF	TGTGCCACCCGTCAGGGGGCTGCTTCCTACGAGCAGTACTTC
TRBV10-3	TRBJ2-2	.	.	CAISESYQATGELFF	TGTGCCATCAGTGAGTCGTACCAGGCCACCGGGGAGCTGTTTTTT
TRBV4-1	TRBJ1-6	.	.	CASSQSRGRGTSPLHF	TGCGCCAGCAGCCAATCCCGAGGTAGGGGGACTTCACCCCTCCACTTT
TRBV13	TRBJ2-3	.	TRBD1	CASSLRDRDTDTQYF	TGTGCCAGCAGCTTGCGGGACAGGGACACAGATACGCAGTATTTT
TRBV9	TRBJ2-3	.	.	CASSPRPDRIYTQYF	TGTGCCAGCAGCCCACGCCCTGACAGAATTTATACGCAGTATTTT
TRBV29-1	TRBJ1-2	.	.	CSLTGQGYGYTF	TGCAGCCTTACAGGGCAGGGGTATGGCTACACCTTC
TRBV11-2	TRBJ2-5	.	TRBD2	CATGPGLAETQYF	TGTGCCACCGGACCGGGACTAGCGGAGACCCAGTACTTC
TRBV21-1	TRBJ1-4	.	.	CASRPEQGFEKLFF	TGTGCCAGCAGACCCGAACAGGGTTTTGAAAAACTGTTTTTT
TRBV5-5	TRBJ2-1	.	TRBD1	CASGGQGSYNEQFF	TGTGCCAGCGGAGGACAGGGCTCCTACAATGAGCAGTTCTTC
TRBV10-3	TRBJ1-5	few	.	CAISDSGGSNQPQHF	TGTGCCATCAGTGATTCGGGGGGTAGCAATCAGCCCCAGCATTTT
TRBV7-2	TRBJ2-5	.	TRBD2	CASSPMGLAGPETQYF	TGTGCCAGCAGCCCGATGGGACTAGCGGGGCCTGAGACCCAGTACTTC
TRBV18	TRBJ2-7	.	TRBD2	CASSQTSGGASHEQYF	TGTGCCAGCTCGCAGACTAGCGGGGGGGCCTCCCACGAGCAGTACTTC
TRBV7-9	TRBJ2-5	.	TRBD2	CASSGPQRGNQETQYF	TGTGCCAGCAGCGGGCCCCAGCGGGGGAATCAAGAGACCCAGTACTTC
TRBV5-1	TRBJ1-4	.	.	CASSLEGREDEKLFF	TGCGCCAGCAGCTTGGAGGGCAGGGAAGATGAAAAACTGTTTTTT
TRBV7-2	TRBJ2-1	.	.	CASSQTRGSNEQFF	TGTGCCAGCAGCCAAACCAGGGGATCCAATGAGCAGTTCTTC
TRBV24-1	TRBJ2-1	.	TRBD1	CATSDSAPDRGSYNEQFF	TGTGCCACCAGTGACTCGGCACCTGACAGGGGATCCTACAATGAGCAGTTCTTC
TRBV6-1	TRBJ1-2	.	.	CASSEWAGNNYGYTF	TGTGCCAGCAGTGAATGGGCAGGAAATAACTATGGCTACACCTTC
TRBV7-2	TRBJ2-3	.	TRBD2	CASSLGPLAGTDTQYF	TGTGCCAGCAGCTTAGGGCCCCTAGCGGGCACAGATACGCAGTATTTT
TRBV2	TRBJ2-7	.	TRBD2	CASLGERTSGGRYEQYF	TGTGCCAGCCTCGGGGAACGGACTAGCGGGGGCCGATACGAGCAGTACTTC
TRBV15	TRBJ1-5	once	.	CATSWGLSNQPQHF	TGTGCCACCAGCTGGGGACTTAGCAATCAGCCCCAGCATTTT
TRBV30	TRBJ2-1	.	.	CAWRVRVPYNEQFF	TGTGCCTGGCGGGTCCGGGTTCCATACAATGAGCAGTTCTTC
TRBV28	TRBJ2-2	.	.	CASSFLHTGELFF	TGTGCCAGCAGTTTTCTTCACACCGGGGAGCTGTTTTTT
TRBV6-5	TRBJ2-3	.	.	CASRTPSGDTQYF	TGTGCCAGCAGAACTCCCAGCGGGGATACGCAGTATTTT
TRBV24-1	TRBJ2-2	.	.	CAASRGNTGELFF	TGTGCCGCATCCCGAGGAAACACCGGGGAGCTGTTTTTT
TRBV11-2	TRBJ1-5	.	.	CASSLRGGSNQPQHF	TGTGCCAGCAGCTTAAGAGGGGGTAGCAATCAGCCCCAGCATTTT
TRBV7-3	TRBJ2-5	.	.	CASSLNGGGGGETQYF	TGTGCCAGCAGCTTAAACGGCGGGGGCGGGGGAGAGACCCAGTACTTC
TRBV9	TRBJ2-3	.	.	CASSVWASQAPSDTQYF	TGTGCCAGCAGCGTATGGGCTAGCCAGGCCCCCTCCGATACGCAGTATTTT
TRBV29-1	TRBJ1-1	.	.	CSALTGITPEAFF	TGCAGCGCCCTGACCGGGATCACGCCTGAAGCTTTCTTT
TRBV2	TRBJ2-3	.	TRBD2	CASSDSGASGATDTQYF	TGTGCCAGCAGCGATAGCGGAGCTAGCGGGGCTACAGATACGCAGTATTTT
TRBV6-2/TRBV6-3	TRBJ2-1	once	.	CASSYSRAANPNEQFF	TGTGCCAGCAGTTACTCGAGAGCGGCAAACCCCAATGAGCAGTTCTTC
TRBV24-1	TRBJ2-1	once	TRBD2	CATSEPTSGGRNEQFF	TGTGCCACCAGTGAACCGACTAGCGGGGGGCGCAATGAGCAGTTCTTC